This TCR beta chain emerged from a study of cytomegalovirus exposure and HLA in healthy donors. PCR amplification relied on 60 Vbeta primers (plus 13 Jbeta primers). In the original analysis: It was a later analysis that counted some 80 million unique TCR beta chains, of which approximately 11 million were shared. The protocol was immunoSEQ multiplex PCR, while the TCRdb copy is restricted to in-frame clones and leaves out a portion. V and J calls and clone size are those listed in that table; D and trimming were worked out from the DNA. The sample carries 110,000 to 150,000 clones, 72% recorded once. CDR1 is SGHDT, CDR2 YYEEEE, per germline. J lost 3 bases, V lost 4 bases, and 9 bases had no gene match. The CDR3 consists of 16 residues. As to this clone: Other DNA sequences in this sample translate to the same CDR3.

Sequencing was carried out using PBMCs. V is TRBV5-6 and J is TRBJ2-7, with 11 bases identical to TRBD1. The receptor was isolated from a man aged 35-49 years in good health and CMV-seronegative. The CDR3 region has the DNA TGTGCCAGCAGCCTGGTATGGACAGGGGGCGTCTACGAGCAGTACTTC. Protein sequence: CASSLVWTGGVYEQYF.